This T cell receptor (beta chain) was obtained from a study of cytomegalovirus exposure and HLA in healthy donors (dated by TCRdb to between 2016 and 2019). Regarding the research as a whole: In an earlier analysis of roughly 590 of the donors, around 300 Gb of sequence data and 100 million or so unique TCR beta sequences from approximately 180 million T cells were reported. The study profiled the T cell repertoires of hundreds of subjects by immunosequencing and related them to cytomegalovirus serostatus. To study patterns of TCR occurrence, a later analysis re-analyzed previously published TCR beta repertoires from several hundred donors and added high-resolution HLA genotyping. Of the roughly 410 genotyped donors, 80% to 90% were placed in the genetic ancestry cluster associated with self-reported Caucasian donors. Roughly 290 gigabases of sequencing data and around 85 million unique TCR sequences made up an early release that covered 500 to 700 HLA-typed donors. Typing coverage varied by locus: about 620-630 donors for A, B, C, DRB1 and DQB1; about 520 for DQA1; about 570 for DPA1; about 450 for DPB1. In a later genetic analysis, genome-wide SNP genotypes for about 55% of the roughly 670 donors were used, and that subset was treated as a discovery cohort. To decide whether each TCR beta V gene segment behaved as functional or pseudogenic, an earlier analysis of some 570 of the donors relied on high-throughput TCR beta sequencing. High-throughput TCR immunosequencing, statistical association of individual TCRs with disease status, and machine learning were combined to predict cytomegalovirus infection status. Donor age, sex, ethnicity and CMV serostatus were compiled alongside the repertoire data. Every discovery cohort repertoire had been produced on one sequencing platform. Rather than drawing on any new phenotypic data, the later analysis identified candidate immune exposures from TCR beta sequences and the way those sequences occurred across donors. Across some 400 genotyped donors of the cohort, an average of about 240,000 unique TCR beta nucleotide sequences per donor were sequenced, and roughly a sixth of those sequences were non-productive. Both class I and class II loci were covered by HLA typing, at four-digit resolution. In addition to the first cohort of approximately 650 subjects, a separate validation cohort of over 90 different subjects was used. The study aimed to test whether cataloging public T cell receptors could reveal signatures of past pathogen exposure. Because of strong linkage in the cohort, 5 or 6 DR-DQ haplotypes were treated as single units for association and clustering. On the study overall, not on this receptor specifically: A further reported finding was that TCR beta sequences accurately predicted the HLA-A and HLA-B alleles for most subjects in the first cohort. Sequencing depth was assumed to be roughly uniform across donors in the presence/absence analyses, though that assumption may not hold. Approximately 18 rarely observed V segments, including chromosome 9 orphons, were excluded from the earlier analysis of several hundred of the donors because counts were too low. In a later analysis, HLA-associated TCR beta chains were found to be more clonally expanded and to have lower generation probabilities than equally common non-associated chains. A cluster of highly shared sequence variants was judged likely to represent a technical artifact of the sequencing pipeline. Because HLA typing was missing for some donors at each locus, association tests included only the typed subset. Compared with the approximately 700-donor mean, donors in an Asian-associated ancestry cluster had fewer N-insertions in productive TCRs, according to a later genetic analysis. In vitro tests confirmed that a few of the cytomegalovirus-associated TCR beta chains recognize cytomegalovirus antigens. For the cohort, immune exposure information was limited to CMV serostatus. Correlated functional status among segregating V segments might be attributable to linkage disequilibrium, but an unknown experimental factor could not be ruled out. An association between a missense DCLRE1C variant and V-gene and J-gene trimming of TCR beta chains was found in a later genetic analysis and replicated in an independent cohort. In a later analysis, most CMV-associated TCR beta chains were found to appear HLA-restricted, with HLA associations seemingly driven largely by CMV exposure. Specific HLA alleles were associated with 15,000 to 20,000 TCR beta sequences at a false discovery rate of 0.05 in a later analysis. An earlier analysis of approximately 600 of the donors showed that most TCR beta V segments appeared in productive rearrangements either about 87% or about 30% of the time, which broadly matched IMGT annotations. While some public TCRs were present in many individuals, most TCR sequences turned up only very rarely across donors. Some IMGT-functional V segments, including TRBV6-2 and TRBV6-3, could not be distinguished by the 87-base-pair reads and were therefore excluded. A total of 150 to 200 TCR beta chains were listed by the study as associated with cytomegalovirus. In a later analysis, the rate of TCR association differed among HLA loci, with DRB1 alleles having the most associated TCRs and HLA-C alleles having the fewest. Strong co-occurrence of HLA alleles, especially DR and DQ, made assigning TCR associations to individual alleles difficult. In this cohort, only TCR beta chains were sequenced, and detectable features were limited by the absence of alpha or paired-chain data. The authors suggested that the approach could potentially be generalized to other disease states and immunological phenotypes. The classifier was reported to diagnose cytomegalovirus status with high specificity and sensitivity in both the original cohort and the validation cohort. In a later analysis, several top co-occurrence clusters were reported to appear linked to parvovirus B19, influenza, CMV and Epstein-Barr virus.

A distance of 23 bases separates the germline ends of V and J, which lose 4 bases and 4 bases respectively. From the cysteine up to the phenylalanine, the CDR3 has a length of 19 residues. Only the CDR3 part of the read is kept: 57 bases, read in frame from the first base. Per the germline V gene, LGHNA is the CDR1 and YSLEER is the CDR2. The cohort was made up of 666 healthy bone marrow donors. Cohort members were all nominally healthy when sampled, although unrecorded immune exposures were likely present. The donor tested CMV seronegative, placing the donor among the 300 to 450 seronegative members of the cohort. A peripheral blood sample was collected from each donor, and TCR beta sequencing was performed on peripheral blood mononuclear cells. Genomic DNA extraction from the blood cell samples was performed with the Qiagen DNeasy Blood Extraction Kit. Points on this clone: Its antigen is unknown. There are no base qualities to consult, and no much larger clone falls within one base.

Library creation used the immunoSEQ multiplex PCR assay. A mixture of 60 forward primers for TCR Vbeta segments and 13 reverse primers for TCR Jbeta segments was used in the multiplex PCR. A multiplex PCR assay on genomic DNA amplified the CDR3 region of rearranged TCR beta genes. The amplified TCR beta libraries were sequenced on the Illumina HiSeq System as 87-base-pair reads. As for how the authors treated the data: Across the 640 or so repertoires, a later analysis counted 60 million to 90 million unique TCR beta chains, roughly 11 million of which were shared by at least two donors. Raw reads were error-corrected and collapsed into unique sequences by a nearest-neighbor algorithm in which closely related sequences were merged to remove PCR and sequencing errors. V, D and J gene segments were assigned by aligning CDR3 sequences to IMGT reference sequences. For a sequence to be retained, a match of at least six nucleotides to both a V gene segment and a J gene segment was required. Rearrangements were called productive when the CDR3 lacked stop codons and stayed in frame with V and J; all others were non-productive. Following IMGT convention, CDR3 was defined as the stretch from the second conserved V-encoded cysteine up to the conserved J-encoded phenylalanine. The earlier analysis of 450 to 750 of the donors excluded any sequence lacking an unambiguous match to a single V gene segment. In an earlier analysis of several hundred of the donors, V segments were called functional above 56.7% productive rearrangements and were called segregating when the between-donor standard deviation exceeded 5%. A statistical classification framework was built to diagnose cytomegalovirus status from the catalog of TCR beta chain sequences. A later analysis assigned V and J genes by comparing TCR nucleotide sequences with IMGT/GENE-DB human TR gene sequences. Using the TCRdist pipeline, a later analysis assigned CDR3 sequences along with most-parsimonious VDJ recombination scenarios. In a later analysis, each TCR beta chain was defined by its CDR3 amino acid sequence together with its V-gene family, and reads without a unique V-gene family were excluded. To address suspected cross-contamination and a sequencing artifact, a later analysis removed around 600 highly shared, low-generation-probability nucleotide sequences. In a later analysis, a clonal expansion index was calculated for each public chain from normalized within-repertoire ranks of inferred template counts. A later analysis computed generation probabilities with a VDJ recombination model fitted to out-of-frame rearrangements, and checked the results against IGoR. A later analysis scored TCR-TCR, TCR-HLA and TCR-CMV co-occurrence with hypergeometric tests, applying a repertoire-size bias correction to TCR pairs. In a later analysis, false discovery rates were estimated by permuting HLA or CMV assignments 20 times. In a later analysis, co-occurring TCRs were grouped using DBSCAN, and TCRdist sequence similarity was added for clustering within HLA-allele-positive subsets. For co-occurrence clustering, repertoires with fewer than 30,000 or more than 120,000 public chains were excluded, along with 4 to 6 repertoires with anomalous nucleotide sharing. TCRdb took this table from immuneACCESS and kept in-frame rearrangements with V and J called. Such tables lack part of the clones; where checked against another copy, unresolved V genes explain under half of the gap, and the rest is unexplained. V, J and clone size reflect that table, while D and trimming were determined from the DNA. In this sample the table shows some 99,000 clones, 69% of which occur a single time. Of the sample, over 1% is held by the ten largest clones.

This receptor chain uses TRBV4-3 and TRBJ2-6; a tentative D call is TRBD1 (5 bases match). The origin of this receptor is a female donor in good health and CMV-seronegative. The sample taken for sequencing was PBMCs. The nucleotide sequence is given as TGCGCCAGCAGCCCCGCGCCTACAGGCTCCCGGATCGGGGCCAACGTCCTGACTTTC. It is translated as CASSPAPTGSRIGANVLTF.